The entry below describes one T cell receptor (beta chain). Its antigen target is currently unknown. Within one base of it there is no much larger clone, and no base qualities were kept. The library was generated by the immunoSEQ multiplex PCR assay. Imported from immuneACCESS, the table was reduced by TCRdb to in-frame sequences with V and J called. These copies leave out some clones; in studies compared against another copy, an unresolved V gene accounts for under half, and the cause of the remainder is not known. Counted in this sample were some 77,000 clones; approximately 93% of them appeared once. Jointly, the top ten make up around 0.4% of the sample. CDR1 and CDR2 were assigned from the germline V gene (reference sequence) as SGHNT and YYREEE. Trimming takes 0 bases from V and 5 bases from J, and the germline ends sit 14 bases apart. The CDR3 numbers 16 residues from cysteine through phenylalanine. The DNA shown is the 48-base CDR3, in frame from base 1.

These data come from a study of technical replicates of blood from a handful of donors (dated by TCRdb to 2017 to 2019). The material sequenced was T cells isolated from PBMCs. The TCR comes from a human donor in good health. The chain couples TRBV5-4 to TRBJ2-2; a weak D assignment points to TRBD2 (5 bases agree). DNA sequence: TGTGCCAGCAGCTTGGCCCCGACTATAGATACCGGGGAGCTGTTTTTT. The translation is CASSLAPTIDTGELFF.